This entry features one TCR beta chain sequence. Original processing methods: The assay estimated nucleated cells by amplifying reference gene primers. The method was immunoSEQ multiplex PCR; TCRdb's version includes in-frame clones alone and lacks a portion of them. V, J and clone size are those of that table, while D and trimming were read from the DNA. The repertoire holds nearly 45,000 clones, with about 80% as singletons. This specimen comes from a study of blood T cell repertoires in COVID-19. The overall study: There were acute and convalescent COVID-19 samples, and they came from the United States, Italy and Spain.

CDR1 is MNHEY, CDR2 SMNVEV, per germline (reference sequence). The CDR3 runs 14 residues. Trimming removed 6 bases from V and 3 bases from J, with 14 bases in between. The V and J genes are TRBV27 and TRBJ1-1; D possibly corresponds to TRBD1 (6 bases). This sequence was found in a human donor in a cohort sampled during active COVID-19. The sequenced material came from peripheral blood. The CDR3 DNA is TGTGCCAGCAGCCTAAAGGGGGGGTACACTGAAGCTTTCTTT. This sequence encodes CASSLKGGYTEAFF.